A selection of T cell receptor beta chains follows, all from one sample in a study of T cells in Graves' hyperthyroidism and ophthalmopathy. A single record per CDR3 protein comes from TCRdb applying MiXCR to the multiplex PCR reads. In the table there are a few hundred thousand distinct CDR3 sequences, around 16% of which are singletons. The sequenced material came from blood. The receptors were sampled from a young woman with Graves' ophthalmopathy. The CDR3 runs from the conserved cysteine through the conserved F or W. A D gene is named only where the DNA matches it firmly. Only some rows state a clone size, as once, few, many or a class for expanded clones.

v_call	clone_size	j_call	d_call	cdr3_length	cdr3_nt	cdr3_aa
TRBV6-1	many	TRBJ1-2	-	16	TGTGCCAGCACAACAACAAACGGGGGGCGCCTCTATGGCTACACCTTC	CASTTTNGGRLYGYTF
TRBV18	many	TRBJ1-1	-	14	TGTGCCAGCTCGTCTGCCCCCCGGGACACTGAAGCTTTCTTT	CASSSAPRDTEAFF
TRBV2	many	TRBJ1-1	-	19	TGTGCCAGCAGCGTTGAGGATACCACCGGGACCCTGCGGTACACTGAAGCTTTCTTT	CASSVEDTTGTLRYTEAFF
TRBV5-1	-	TRBJ2-3	TRBD1	14	TGCGCCAGCAACTGGGACAGGGGCACAGATACGCAGTATTTT	CASNWDRGTDTQYF
TRBV20-1	many	TRBJ2-3	TRBD1	15	TGCAGTGCTAGAGCCGGGACAGGGGGCACAGATACGCAGTATTTT	CSARAGTGGTDTQYF
TRBV20-1	many	TRBJ2-3	TRBD2	14	TGCAGTGCGGAGACTAGCGGGGGCACAGATACGCAGTATTTT	CSAETSGGTDTQYF
TRBV18	many	TRBJ2-7	TRBD2	14	TGTGCCAGCTCACCTAGGACTAGCTCATACGAGCAGTACTTC	CASSPRTSSYEQYF
TRBV4-1	-	TRBJ2-7	TRBD2	15	TGCGCCAGCAGCCAAGATCCGCGGGAGGCCTACGAGCAGTACTTC	CASSQDPREAYEQYF
TRBV20-1	-	TRBJ1-1	-	14	TGCAGTGCTAGAGATCCGGGGGGGAGCACTGAAGCTTTCTTT	CSARDPGGSTEAFF
TRBV27	-	TRBJ2-3	-	16	TGTGCCAGCAGTTCGACAGGCATAACTAGCACAGATACGCAGTATTTT	CASSSTGITSTDTQYF
TRBV6-2/TRBV6-3	-	TRBJ2-6	-	14	TGTGCCAGCCGGACCCCCTCTGGGGCCAACGTCCTGACTTTC	CASRTPSGANVLTF
TRBV16	-	TRBJ2-1	-	15	TGTGCCAGCAGCCGCCGCAGAGATTCCTACAATGAGCAGTTCTTC	CASSRRRDSYNEQFF
TRBV28	many	TRBJ2-7	-	11	TGTGCCAGCCGGGGACTCTACGAGCAGTACTTC	CASRGLYEQYF
TRBV18	many	TRBJ2-7	-	13	TGTGCCAGCTCACCAGGGCCTACCTACGAGCAGTACTTC	CASSPGPTYEQYF
TRBV12-3/TRBV12-4	-	TRBJ1-5	TRBD1	14	TGTGCCAGCAGTACTACAGGGGCAGAACAGCCCCAGCATTTT	CASSTTGAEQPQHF
TRBV28	many	TRBJ2-2	-	15	TGTGCCAGTGAGGGGCAGGGGAGAGACACCGGGGAGCTGTTTTTT	CASEGQGRDTGELFF
TRBV5-4	many	TRBJ2-5	-	14	TGTGCCAGCAGCCCTGGGGGGAGAGAAGAGACCCAGTACTTC	CASSPGGREETQYF
TRBV6-1	few	TRBJ1-5	-	12	TGTGCCAGCAGGCAGGGACCTCAGCCCCAGCATTTT	CASRQGPQPQHF
TRBV6-2/TRBV6-3	-	TRBJ2-6	-	15	TGTGCCAGCAATTATCGGCTTAGTGGGGCCAACGTCCTGACTTTC	CASNYRLSGANVLTF
TRBV15	few	TRBJ1-5	-	15	TGTGCCACCAGCAGAGATATGCCTGGGGATCAGCCCCAGCATTTT	CATSRDMPGDQPQHF
TRBV19	few	TRBJ2-2	-	13	TGTGCCAGTAGTATAGATTACGCCGGGGAGCTGTTTTTT	CASSIDYAGELFF
TRBV27	many	TRBJ2-5	TRBD1	14	TGTGCCAGCGCTTCCCAGGGGGAGAGAGAGACCCAGTACTTC	CASASQGERETQYF
TRBV18	many	TRBJ1-4	-	13	TGTGCCAGCTCACCCCCGGCGAGGGAAAAACTGTTTTTT	CASSPPAREKLFF
TRBV19	-	TRBJ1-5	-	14	TGTGCCAGTAGATCAGGGAGTAGCAATCAGCCCCAGCATTTT	CASRSGSSNQPQHF
TRBV5-6	-	TRBJ2-7	TRBD2	17	TGTGCCAGCAGCTTGTTGATGACCGGGACTAAGATCTACGAGCAGTACTTC	CASSLLMTGTKIYEQYF
TRBV20-1	many	TRBJ2-7	TRBD1	12	TGCAGTGCTAGACAGGGGGACTACGAGCAGTACTTC	CSARQGDYEQYF
TRBV5-5	many	TRBJ1-4	-	17	TGTGCCAGCAGCTTGCGGGCGCCTCACAGGGTAGAGGAAAAACTGTTTTTT	CASSLRAPHRVEEKLFF
TRBV4-3	-	TRBJ2-2	TRBD2	17	TGCGCCAGCAGCCCACAGGGACTAGCGGGAGGGCCCGGGGAGCTGTTTTTT	CASSPQGLAGGPGELFF
TRBV9	-	TRBJ2-3	TRBD2	16	TGTGCCAGCAGCGCTTTGACGGGAGGGGGGGCAGATACGCAGTATTTT	CASSALTGGGADTQYF
TRBV12-3/TRBV12-4	many	TRBJ1-1	-	14	TGTGCCAGCAAGTTGGAGGGATTGAACACTGAAGCTTTCTTT	CASKLEGLNTEAFF
TRBV15	-	TRBJ1-1	-	14	TGTGCCACCAGCAGAGATGCCCTGGGGCAAGAGGCTTTCTTT	CATSRDALGQEAFF
TRBV7-3	many	TRBJ2-1	-	14	TGTGCCAGCAGCTTCTCGGACGGGTACAATGAGCAGTTCTTC	CASSFSDGYNEQFF
TRBV30	many	TRBJ1-1	-	13	TGTGCCTGGAGTAAAGTCATGAACACTGAAGCTTTCTTT	CAWSKVMNTEAFF
TRBV2	-	TRBJ2-2	-	14	TGTGCCAGCAGTTCGGGACCGAGGACCGGGGAGCTGTTTTTT	CASSSGPRTGELFF
TRBV18	few	TRBJ2-2	TRBD1	19	TGTGCCAGCTCACCACTCCCCCTTACAGGGGTAGGAACCACCGGGGAGCTGTTTTTT	CASSPLPLTGVGTTGELFF
TRBV11-3	many	TRBJ2-7	-	17	TGTGCCAGCAGCTTAGCCCGCGAGGGCGCGGGGCTGAACGAGCAGTACTTC	CASSLAREGAGLNEQYF
TRBV18	many	TRBJ1-4	TRBD1	14	TGTGCCAGCTCCCGACAGGGGGCTGATGAAAAACTGTTTTTT	CASSRQGADEKLFF
TRBV20-1	-	TRBJ2-1	-	18	TGCAGTGCTAGAGATCATCTCCGGGGGCCCGCGACCTACAATGAGCAGTTCTTC	CSARDHLRGPATYNEQFF